The 7 T cell receptor beta chains below were found in one sample sequenced in a study of cytomegalovirus exposure and HLA in healthy donors. The PCR contained 60 Vbeta and 13 Jbeta primers. Here immunoSEQ multiplex PCR was the method, and the copy in TCRdb shows in-frame clones only, minus some. The sample has 60,000 to 85,000 clones; approximately 80% are singletons. The sequenced sample consisted of PBMCs. These receptor sequences come from a man aged 70 or older in good health and CMV-seropositive.

The chain uses TRBV7-2 and TRBJ2-2; D gene uncertain. The CDR3 contains 13 residues. The V gene lost 4 bases and the J gene lost 6 bases, with 9 bases spanning the gap. In germline, CDR1 is SGHTA, CDR2 FQGNSA. The CDR3 protein is CASSSMLAGELFF. The CDR3 coding sequence is TGTGCCAGCAGCTCCATGTTAGCCGGGGAGCTGTTTTTT.

The CDR3 region has the DNA TGTGCCAGCAGGGAGCAGGGTAGGGGGCCGTTGGACGAGCAGTACTTC. It specifies CASREQGRGPLDEQYF. The chain uses TRBV7-3 and TRBJ2-7, with 7 bases aligning to TRBD1. Germline lookup yields CDR1 SGHTA and CDR2 FQGTGA. This CDR3 is 16 amino acids long. The trim removed 6 bases at V and 5 bases at J, leaving 16 bases unmatched.

The chain carries TRBV6-5 and TRBJ2-7, with TRBD1 matching 7 bases. This CDR3 is built from 15 residues. With 3 bases clipped from V and 3 bases from J, the junction kept 8 bases outside the gene matches. Germline V gene data show CDR1 as MNHEY and CDR2 as SVGAGI. The CDR3: CASSYSGTEFYEQYF. The CDR3 bases are TGTGCCAGCAGTTATAGTGGGACAGAGTTCTACGAGCAGTACTTC.

This clone showed up just a few times. The chain joins TRBV18 to TRBJ1-5; D call uncertain. The V gene's germline CDR1 is KGHSH and CDR2 LQKENI. Trimming pared 3 bases from V and 2 bases from J, leaving 11 bases between. This CDR3 has 15 residues. Here the CDR3 reads CASSPPPEGNQPQHF. For the CDR3, the DNA is TGTGCCAGCTCACCCCCCCCCGAGGGCAATCAGCCCCAGCATTTT.

This chain uses TRBV10-3 with TRBJ2-1, with TRBD2 matching over 9 bases. CDR1 and CDR2 from the germline V gene are ENHRY and SYGVKD. V was clipped by 2 bases and J by 10 bases; unmatched bases: 9. This CDR3 has 15 amino acids. The DNA of the CDR3 is TGTGCCATCAGTGAGGGGGCGGGAGGGCCCACCGAGCAGTTCTTC. Encoded protein: CAISEGAGGPTEQFF.

The chain joins TRBV6-1 to TRBJ2-3; D not resolved. Germline V gene sequence: CDR1 MNHNS, CDR2 SASEGT. V was trimmed by 0 bases and J by 4 bases, leaving 11 bases between them. This CDR3 has 15 amino acids. CDR3 bases: TGTGCCAGCAGTGAAGCGCAACTGATCGCAGATACGCAGTATTTT. This translates into CASSEAQLIADTQYF.

This clone was detected a few times. The CDR3 coding sequence is TGTGCCAGCAGCGTGAGGGGGAGTAGCTACAATGAGCAGTTCTTC. Translation gives CASSVRGSSYNEQFF. V and J are TRBV9 and TRBJ2-1; D is possibly TRBD1 (6 bases). The CDR3 contains 15 residues. V dropped 2 bases and J dropped 3 bases, with 12 bases sitting between them. CDR1 and CDR2 (germline): SGDLS, YYNGEE.